The 6 T cell receptor beta chains presented below share a single source sample, sequenced in a study of cytomegalovirus exposure and HLA in healthy donors. The PCR was carried out with 60 Vbeta primers and 13 Jbeta primers. Using immunoSEQ multiplex PCR, the repertoire was profiled, and TCRdb retains in-frame clones only, with some absent. The repertoire has around 130,000 clones, roughly 79% of them found once; the top ten carry about 1.7%. Sequenced sample: PBMCs. The receptors derive from a woman between 50 and 59 years old in good health and CMV-seronegative.

The J gene is TRBJ2-7, the V gene TRBV28; 7 positions agree with TRBD2. Germline V gene sequence: CDR1 MDHEN, CDR2 SYDVKM. The junction had 13 bases not matched to a gene; V was cut back by 3 bases and J by 2 bases. The CDR3 contains 17 residues. The CDR3 reads CASSFFRRQRGTYEQYF. The CDR3 DNA follows: TGTGCCAGCAGTTTCTTCCGACGGCAGCGGGGAACCTACGAGCAGTACTTC.

The CDR3 DNA is TGTGCCAGCAGTGCCGGGACAATAGAGACCCAGTACTTC. It is translated as CASSAGTIETQYF. The rearrangement uses TRBV28 and TRBJ2-5, with a possible D match to TRBD1 (6 bases). CDR3 length equals 13 residues. CDR1 is MDHEN and CDR2 is SYDVKM in the germline V gene. Trimming shortened V by 5 bases and J by 4 bases, and 11 bases separated the two germline ends. The variable domain in full, with the rest retrieved from reference TRBV28 and TRBJ2-5, is DVKVTQSSRYLVKRTGEKVFLECVQDMDHENMFWYRQDPGLGLRLIYFSYDVKMKEKGDIPEGYSVSREKKERFSLILESASTNQTSMYLCASSAGTIETQYFGPGTRLLVL.

V usage is TRBV18 and J usage is TRBJ2-5; 10 bases are shared with TRBD1. CDR3 length: 14 residues. V trimming: 0 bases; J trimming: 9 bases; junction bases outside the gene matches: 4. Germline CDR1 is KGHSH and CDR2 is LQKENI. This chain's CDR3 is CASSPPDRGRAQYF. CDR3 coding DNA: TGTGCCAGCTCACCACCGGACAGGGGGAGGGCCCAGTACTTC.

This chain links TRBV30 with TRBJ2-1, with TRBD2 identical over 10 bases. Germline CDR1 and CDR2: GTSNPN and SVGIG (reference sequence). CDR3 length: 15 residues. V was pared by 5 bases and J by 7 bases, with 11 bases of the junction left unmatched. This chain's CDR3 is CAWGLLAGISNEQFF. The CDR3 coding sequence is TGTGCCTGGGGCTTACTAGCGGGAATCAGTAATGAGCAGTTCTTC.

This CDR3 reads CASSITSGKEQYV. DNA for the CDR3: TGTGCCAGTAGTATTACTAGCGGCAAGGAGCAGTACGTC. J is TRBJ2-7 and V is TRBV19; TRBD2 matches at 8 bases. The CDR3 runs 13 residues. V was pared by 3 bases and J by 7 bases, with 5 bases of the junction left unmatched. Germline assignment: CDR1 LNHDA and CDR2 SQIVND (reference sequence).

The rearrangement links TRBV15 to TRBJ2-3; TRBD2 might be the D (6 bases). Trimming took off 5 bases at V and 4 bases at J, with 10 bases between the two ends. The CDR3 contains 13 residues. Looked up from germline, CDR1 is LNHNV and CDR2 is YYDKDF (reference sequence). The CDR3 nucleotides read TGTGCCACCAGCCGGAGCGGGCCAGATACGCAGTATTTT. Protein: CATSRSGPDTQYF.